These 14 T cell receptor beta chains were all obtained from the same sample, sequenced in a study of CD8+CD57+ T cells in acquired aplastic anemia. Genomic DNA templated the TCR beta VDJ and CDR3 profiling. TCRdb recomputed calls from the reads with MiXCR, one row per CDR3 protein. Of fewer than 70,000 distinct CDR3 sequences in the sample, roughly 50% were seen once. The sequencing sample was made of sorted CD4+, CD8+, or CD8+CD57+ T cells (not recorded which) from PBMCs. The receptor set was obtained from a human donor in good health, serving as a control.

The gene calls are TRBV2 and TRBJ1-2; 7 bases fit TRBD1. This CDR3 region has 15 residues. The ends lost 4 bases at V and 3 bases at J; junction bases unmatched: 8. The V gene's germline CDR1 is SNHLY and CDR2 FYNNEI. This CDR3 reads CASSAGGGVYYGYTF. The CDR3 region has the DNA TGTGCCAGCAGTGCCGGAGGGGGCGTTTACTATGGCTACACCTTC.

The DNA for the CDR3 is TGTGCCAGCAGCTTATTCTCTGAACGGGGCACCTACGAGCAGTACTTC. Protein product: CASSLFSERGTYEQYF. The chain carries TRBV11-1 and TRBJ2-7; D might be TRBD1 or TRBD2, each matching 5 bases. Trimming shortened V by 2 bases and J by 2 bases, and 16 bases separated the two germline ends. Germline CDR1 and CDR2: SGHAT and FQDESV (reference sequence). This CDR3 region has 16 residues.

The gene calls are TRBV5-1 and TRBJ2-3; D is possibly TRBD2 (6 bases). V was pared by 4 bases and J by 0 bases, with 18 bases between. Germline-derived CDR1 and CDR2 are SGHRS and YFSETQ. This CDR3 is built from 17 residues. The CDR3 reads CASSPLTAGTSTDTQYF. CDR3 sequence (DNA): TGCGCCAGCAGCCCACTCACGGCCGGGACTAGCACAGATACGCAGTATTTT.

Note on this clonotype: This could be a read error, since a much larger clone is one nucleotide away. This rearrangement joins TRBV6-1 to TRBJ2-2, with D possibly TRBD2 on 6 matching bases. The CDR3 contains 15 residues. V was pared by 4 bases and J by 3 bases, with 12 bases between. Germline CDR1 is MNHNS and CDR2 is SASEGT. The CDR3 here is CASSGLARDTGELFF. The CDR3 DNA sequence: TGTGCCAGCAGTGGGCTAGCGAGGGACACCGGGGAGCTGTTTTTT.

The chain recombines TRBV7-3 with TRBJ1-2, with TRBD1 matching 9 bases. The germline gives CDR1 SGHTA, CDR2 FQGTGA. This CDR3 has 14 residues. Trimming at V came to 4 bases and at J to 6 bases, leaving 6 bases not matched to a gene. The CDR3, as DNA: TGTGCCAGCAGCTCGAAACAGGGGGCTAATGGCTACACCTTC. It codes for CASSSKQGANGYTF.

This sequence joins TRBV6-5 and TRBJ2-5; a possible D gene is TRBD1 (6 bases). Germline V gene sequence: CDR1 MNHEY, CDR2 SVGAGI. V was trimmed by 5 bases and J by 4 bases, leaving 11 bases between them. The CDR3 consists of 13 residues. Here the CDR3 reads CASSTGWRETQYF. The CDR3 DNA sequence: TGTGCCAGCAGTACAGGGTGGCGAGAGACCCAGTACTTC.

The chain couples TRBV5-1 to TRBJ2-5; TRBD1 matches at 12 bases. Germline V gene data show CDR1 as SGHRS and CDR2 as YFSETQ. This CDR3 has 17 amino acids. With 0 bases clipped from V and 0 bases from J, the junction kept 3 bases outside the gene matches. The CDR3: CASSLEGQGAYQETQYF. The CDR3 nucleotides read TGCGCCAGCAGCTTGGAGGGACAGGGGGCGTACCAAGAGACCCAGTACTTC.

The DNA for the CDR3 is TGTGCCACCTCAGGGGGGACCTACCAAGAGACCCAGTACTTC. Amino acid sequence: CATSGGTYQETQYF. The chain couples TRBV24-1 to TRBJ2-5, with a tentative D call TRBD1 (7 bases). Germline loops: CDR1 KGHDR, CDR2 SFDVKD. This CDR3 region has 14 residues. The V and J ends lost 9 bases and 0 bases respectively, with 13 bases between them.

The V call is TRBV10-3, the J call TRBJ2-7; weak D call: TRBD1 (5 bases). V was trimmed by 0 bases and J by 5 bases, leaving 14 bases between them. The germline V gene has CDR1 ENHRY and CDR2 SYGVKD. This CDR3 has 15 residues. The DNA for the CDR3 is TGTGCCATCAGTGAGTCACGGCAGGGTAACAACGAGCAGTACTTC. This translates into CAISESRQGNNEQYF.

V usage is TRBV5-5 and J usage is TRBJ1-5; no firm D call. V was shortened by 1 base and J by 0 bases, with 8 bases between the two germline ends. The germline gives CDR1 SGHKS, CDR2 YYEKEE (reference sequence). The CDR3 runs 15 residues. The CDR3 region has the DNA TGTGCCAGCAGCTTGCAAGGCTTTAGCAATCAGCCCCAGCATTTT. Amino acids: CASSLQGFSNQPQHF.

V is TRBV7-2 and J is TRBJ1-2; possibly TRBD1 for D (5 bases). V lost 5 bases, J lost 7 bases, and 14 bases lay in between. The CDR3 runs 13 residues. Germline loops: CDR1 SGHTA, CDR2 FQGNSA. CDR3 sequence (DNA): TGTGCCAGCAGCCGAGGACCAGGGTCTGGCTACACCTTC. Encoded protein: CASSRGPGSGYTF.

The table lists this clonotype with many counts. The chain recombines TRBV10-3 with TRBJ2-1, with 9 bases fitting TRBD2. CDR1 and CDR2 (germline): ENHRY, SYGVKD. The CDR3 length is 16 residues. Trimming took 2 bases from V and 5 from J; bases not matched to a gene: 7. CDR3 nucleotide sequence: TGTGCCATCAGTGAGACGCGGGGGGGTAGGGACAATGAGCAGTTCTTC. Protein: CAISETRGGRDNEQFF.

With respect to this clonotype: A much larger clone sits a single nucleotide away, making a read error possible. The chain joins TRBV6-1 to TRBJ2-2; possibly TRBD2 for D (5 bases). The V gene's germline CDR1 is MNHNS and CDR2 SASEGT. This CDR3 comprises 12 residues. CDR3 sequence reads: CASRGPTGELLF. The CDR3 coding sequence is TGTGCCAGCAGGGGTCCCACCGGGGAGCTGCTTTTT.

This clonotype appeared many times. V usage is TRBV30 and J usage is TRBJ2-7; D not certain. Germline values: CDR1 GTSNPN, CDR2 SVGIG (reference sequence). This CDR3 spans 13 amino acids. V shed 4 bases and J shed 3 bases, with 13 bases lying between them. CDR3 in DNA: TGTGCCTGGAATGTGGCAGGTTACTACGAGCAGTACTTC. This codes for CAWNVAGYYEQYF.